Reported below is one T cell receptor (beta chain). Its antigen is not known. The sample comes from a study of shared clonotypes between healthy human individuals. The study, taken as a whole, reports: Estimated richness was generally greater in naive than memory subsets.

Deep level was the assay's run setting. Clones were read by immunoSEQ multiplex PCR, and TCRdb kept only the in-frame ones, dropping some. The sample shows about 180,000 clones, approximately 92% of them seen only once. The CDR3 spans 15 residues. In germline, CDR1 is SGHRS, CDR2 YFSETQ. Deletions cut 0 bases from V and 5 bases from J, with 14 bases between. Input material: naive CD4+ T cells sorted from blood. Documented subset: CD45RA+ positively selected. The sequence was obtained from a woman in her twenties or thirties in good health. The rearrangement joins TRBV5-1 to TRBJ2-5; tentative D call: TRBD2 (6 bases). In DNA, the CDR3 is TGCGCCAGCAGCTTGGGAGCTGGGCGGGATGAGACCCAGTACTTC. It yields the protein CASSLGAGRDETQYF.